The 11 T cell receptor beta chains listed next were all sequenced from one sample in a study of shared clonotypes between healthy human individuals. This table comes from immunoSEQ multiplex PCR, and its TCRdb copy is limited to in-frame clones, with some not included. In the table there are some 660,000 clones, roughly 72% of which are singletons. The sample consisted of memory CD4+ T cells sorted from blood. Noted subset: CD45RA-negative fraction. The receptor source for this set is a woman in her 30s in good health.

This clone was seen more than once but under ten times. In DNA, the CDR3 is TGTGCCAGCTCACGCTCCGGGACAGGGGAATTCCACGAGCAGTACTTC. It encodes CASSRSGTGEFHEQYF. The chain is built from TRBV18 and TRBJ2-7, with 10 bases identical to TRBD1. The CDR3 covers 16 residues. V lost 4 bases to trimming and J lost 5 bases; unmatched junction nucleotides: 11. CDR1 is KGHSH, CDR2 LQKENI, per germline.

The rearrangement links TRBV14 to TRBJ1-1; tentative D call: TRBD1 (5 bases). The CDR3 length is 13 residues. Germline loops: CDR1 SGHDN, CDR2 FVKESK. V lost 3 bases to trimming and J lost 1 base, with 6 bases between them. The DNA for the CDR3 is TGTGCCAGCAGCCAGCAGGGGAACACTGAAGCTTTCTTT. It specifies CASSQQGNTEAFF.

The CDR3 region has the DNA TGTGCCATCAGGCAGGGTCAAAGGACAGACACCTACGAGCAGTACTTC. Its protein is CAIRQGQRTDTYEQYF. V is TRBV10-3 and J is TRBJ2-7; tentatively, D is TRBD1 (6 bases). The V gene lost 6 bases and the J gene lost 2 bases, with 20 bases spanning the gap. CDR1 is ENHRY and CDR2 is SYGVKD in the germline V gene. The CDR3 extends over 16 amino acids.

This clone was detected a few times. The chain carries TRBV25-1 and TRBJ2-2, with D maybe TRBD1 (7 bases). The CDR3 runs 14 residues. V shed 5 bases and J shed 4 bases, with 11 bases lying between them. The germline V gene has CDR1 MGHDK and CDR2 SYGVNS. CDR3 in amino acids: CASSTQGGTGELFF. DNA for the CDR3: TGTGCCAGCAGTACTCAGGGGGGCACCGGGGAGCTGTTTTTT.

This clone was recorded only once. This rearrangement joins TRBV29-1 to TRBJ2-1; 8 positions match TRBD1. Trimming cost V 2 bases and J 5 bases; bases outside gene matches: 11. The CDR3 loop spans 16 amino acids. Germline CDR1 SQVTM, CDR2 ANQGSEA. The CDR3 here is CSVEFRGQGPHNEQFF. For the CDR3, the DNA is TGCAGCGTTGAATTTCGAGGACAGGGCCCCCACAATGAGCAGTTCTTC.

The chain employs TRBV10-3 and TRBJ2-1; D is undetermined. This CDR3 region has 15 residues. Germline V gene data show CDR1 as ENHRY and CDR2 as SYGVKD. V lost 2 bases and J lost 0, with 8 bases in between. The chain's CDR3 is CAISENAGSYNEQFF. The CDR3 DNA is TGTGCCATCAGTGAGAATGCAGGCTCCTACAATGAGCAGTTCTTC.

Of note for this clone: Other DNA sequences in the same sample also yield this CDR3. This sequence joins TRBV7-2 and TRBJ1-1; the match to TRBD1 covers 8 bases. The CDR3 contains 13 residues. CDR1 and CDR2 (germline): SGHTA, FQGNSA. After removal of 5 bases from V and 3 bases from J, the junction contained 2 bases not matched to a gene. The CDR3 sequence is CASSVQGDTEAFF. The DNA of the CDR3 is TGTGCCAGCAGCGTACAGGGGGACACTGAAGCTTTCTTT.

For the CDR3, the DNA is TGTGCCAGCAGCTTAGACCACGGGGAGCTGTTTTTT. Its translation is CASSLDHGELFF. The rearrangement joins TRBV7-9 to TRBJ2-2; no definite D call. The CDR3 has 12 residues. Germline values: CDR1 SEHNR, CDR2 FQNEAQ (reference sequence). Trimming left V 1 base short and J 7 bases short, with 4 bases between. Filled out from reference TRBV7-9 and TRBJ2-2, the complete variable domain reads DTGVSQNPRHKITKRGQNVTFRCDPISEHNRLYWYRQTLGQGPEFLTYFQNEAQLEKSRLLSDRFSAERPKGSFSTLEIQRTEQGDSAMYLCASSLDHGELFFGEGSRLTVL.

The V gene is TRBV5-6, the J gene TRBJ2-7, with D perhaps matching TRBD1 or TRBD2 (6 bases each). With 4 bases removed from V and 10 bases from J, the gap between germline ends came to 15 bases. The germline V gene has CDR1 SGHDT and CDR2 YYEEEE. This CDR3 spans 12 amino acids. CDR3 coding DNA: TGTGCCAGCAGCCTGACTTCGGGGGCACAGTACTTC. It yields the protein CASSLTSGAQYF.

The chain couples TRBV5-1 to TRBJ2-5; D uncertain. The CDR3 spans 14 residues. V shed 6 bases and J shed 1 base, with 13 bases lying between them. Germline V gives CDR1 SGHRS, CDR2 YFSETQ. For the CDR3, the DNA is TGCGCCAGCAACCCCGGCAGTCTCCAAGAGACCCAGTACTTC. Translating gives CASNPGSLQETQYF.

This clone was picked up a small number of times. J is TRBJ2-1 and V is TRBV7-2; 8 nucleotides line up with TRBD2. Germline CDR1 reads SGHTA; CDR2 reads FQGNSA. With 1 base clipped from V and 4 bases from J, the junction kept 6 bases outside the gene matches. CDR3 length equals 16 residues. The CDR3 DNA sequence: TGTGCCAGCAGCTTAGAGGTGCTAGCGGGTTACAATGAGCAGTTCTTC. Its protein is CASSLEVLAGYNEQFF.